These 24 T cell receptor beta chains were all obtained from the same sample, sequenced in a study of cytomegalovirus exposure and HLA in healthy donors. The PCR employed 60 Vbeta primers together with 13 Jbeta primers. Clones were sequenced by immunoSEQ multiplex PCR, and TCRdb holds only the in-frame ones, with some missing. The sample lists about 160,000 clones, roughly three quarters occurring once. The sequencing sample was made of PBMCs. The receptors come from a human donor in good health.

The V gene is TRBV28, the J gene TRBJ2-7, with 7 bases aligning to TRBD2. Germline V CDR1 and CDR2: MDHEN, SYDVKM. Trimming cost V 3 bases and J 5 bases; bases outside gene matches: 7. The CDR3 is 14 amino acids. CDR3 nucleotide sequence: TGTGCCAGCAGTTTCCGCGGGGGTCGCGACGAGCAGTACTTC. Translating it yields CASSFRGGRDEQYF.

This chain uses TRBV4-1 with TRBJ2-7; TRBD2 matches at 11 bases. CDR3 length equals 18 residues. V gave up 0 bases and J gave up 4 bases; unmatched junction bases: 11. Germline-derived CDR1 and CDR2 are MGHRA and YSYEKL. For the CDR3, the DNA is TGCGCCAGCAGCCAAGAGACTAGCGGGGTCCACCTAACATACGAGCAGTACTTC. Protein product: CASSQETSGVHLTYEQYF.

This chain joins TRBV19 and TRBJ1-3, with D tentatively TRBD1 (5 bases). The V and J ends lost 10 bases and 5 bases respectively, with 21 bases between them. CDR3 length: 15 amino acids. The germline V gene has CDR1 LNHDA and CDR2 SQIVND (reference sequence). CDR3 sequence (DNA): TGTGCCACGAGGATGGGGGGTGTCTCGCGAAACACCATATATTTT. Translating it yields CATRMGGVSRNTIYF. Full variable domain (outside the CDR3, taken from reference TRBV19 and TRBJ1-3): DGGITQSPKYLFRKEGQNVTLSCEQNLNHDAMYWYRQDPGQGLRLIYYSQIVNDFQKGDIAEGYSVSREKKESFPLTVTSAQKNPTAFYLCATRMGGVSRNTIYFGEGSWLTVV.

The chain is built from TRBV7-9 and TRBJ1-1, with 9 bases aligning to TRBD1. CDR3 length: 15 residues. Germline lookup yields CDR1 SEHNR and CDR2 FQNEAQ (reference sequence). V lost 4 bases, J lost 0 bases, and 3 bases stayed unmatched. The CDR3 sequence is CASSWGTGMNTEAFF. CDR3 sequence (DNA): TGTGCCAGCAGCTGGGGGACAGGGATGAACACTGAAGCTTTCTTT.

J is TRBJ2-6 and V is TRBV7-9; 8 bases are shared with TRBD1. Germline V gives CDR1 SEHNR, CDR2 FQNEAQ (reference sequence). Trimming cost V 5 bases and J 2 bases; bases outside gene matches: 2. This CDR3 spans 15 amino acids. The CDR3 here is CASSQQGAGANVLTF. CDR3 DNA sequence: TGTGCCAGCAGCCAACAGGGGGCTGGGGCCAACGTCCTGACTTTC. Filled out from reference TRBV7-9 and TRBJ2-6, the complete variable domain reads DTGVSQNPRHKITKRGQNVTFRCDPISEHNRLYWYRQTLGQGPEFLTYFQNEAQLEKSRLLSDRFSAERPKGSFSTLEIQRTEQGDSAMYLCASSQQGAGANVLTFGAGSRLTVL.

V usage is TRBV28 and J usage is TRBJ2-3, with TRBD2 matching over 12 bases. The J segment lost 3 bases and the V segment lost 5 bases, leaving 6 bases of the junction unmatched. Germline CDR1 and CDR2: MDHEN and SYDVKM. This CDR3 has 16 amino acids. CDR3 sequence: CASSTTSGRGTDTQYF. DNA for the CDR3: TGTGCCAGCAGTACGACTAGCGGGAGAGGAACAGATACGCAGTATTTT. The full variable domain, in which reference TRBV28 and TRBJ2-3 provide the parts outside the CDR3, is DVKVTQSSRYLVKRTGEKVFLECVQDMDHENMFWYRQDPGLGLRLIYFSYDVKMKEKGDIPEGYSVSREKKERFSLILESASTNQTSMYLCASSTTSGRGTDTQYFGPGTRLTVL.

V usage is TRBV9 and J usage is TRBJ1-5, with unresolved D. V lost 4 bases to trimming and J lost 11 bases, with 22 bases between them. The CDR3 consists of 15 residues. Germline-derived CDR1 and CDR2 are SGDLS and YYNGEE. CDR3 in amino acids: CASSRMEPLGVAQHF. In nucleotides, the CDR3 is TGTGCCAGCAGCCGTATGGAACCCCTGGGAGTCGCCCAGCATTTT.

In this sample, this clone turned up a few times. Additional DNA sequences in this sample encode the identical CDR3. The rearrangement uses TRBV25-1 and TRBJ1-2; 7 bases are a match to TRBD1. The CDR3 is 16 amino acids. The germline gives CDR1 MGHDK, CDR2 SYGVNS. V was clipped by 4 bases and J by 2 bases; unmatched bases: 10. The CDR3 spells CASSADRTRGNYGYTF. Written as DNA, the CDR3 is TGTGCCAGCAGTGCCGACAGGACCAGGGGGAACTATGGCTACACCTTC.

This chain uses TRBV5-4 with TRBJ2-3; D gene ambiguous. CDR1 SGHNT and CDR2 YYREEE come from the germline V gene (reference sequence). There are 14 residues in the CDR3. The ends were cut back, 0 bases at V and 0 bases at J, with 5 bases in the middle. The CDR3 DNA is TGTGCCAGCAGCTTGGTCTCTAGCACAGATACGCAGTATTTT. This sequence encodes CASSLVSSTDTQYF.

A remark on this clone: Within the sample, other DNA sequences also encode this same CDR3. The CDR3 region is CASSRGGLYEQYF. CDR3 nucleotide sequence: TGTGCCAGTAGTCGCGGGGGACTCTACGAGCAGTACTTC. The chain employs TRBV19 and TRBJ2-7; 7 positions match TRBD2. The CDR3 consists of 13 residues. CDR1 is LNHDA, CDR2 SQIVND, per germline (reference sequence). V shed 5 bases, J shed 3 bases, and the junction held 4 bases outside the gene matches.

The chain employs TRBV6-5 and TRBJ2-7, with 14 bases that match TRBD2. The CDR3 loop spans 14 amino acids. CDR1 is MNHEY, CDR2 SVGAGI, per germline. V trimming: 5 bases; J trimming: 6 bases; junction bases outside the gene matches: 3. CDR3 protein: CASSATSGRVEQYF. The CDR3, as DNA: TGTGCCAGCAGTGCGACTAGCGGGAGGGTCGAGCAGTACTTC.

The gene calls are TRBV7-9 and TRBJ1-1, with 7 bases matching TRBD1. The CDR3 is made up of 13 amino acids. Germline V lookup: CDR1 SEHNR, CDR2 FQNEAQ (reference sequence). CDR3 in amino acids: CAGTRSGGTEAFF. DNA for the CDR3: TGTGCGGGCACACGGTCAGGGGGCACTGAAGCTTTCTTT. The variable domain in full, completed from reference TRBV7-9 and TRBJ1-1, reads DTGVSQNPRHKITKRGQNVTFRCDPISEHNRLYWYRQTLGQGPEFLTYFQNEAQLEKSRLLSDRFSAERPKGSFSTLEIQRTEQGDSAMYLCAGTRSGGTEAFFGQGTRLTVV.

This chain links TRBV2 with TRBJ1-6; D ambiguous. The CDR3 length is 15 residues. V was clipped by 6 bases and J by 2 bases, with 11 bases between them. Germline CDR1 reads SNHLY; CDR2 reads FYNNEI. The CDR3 spells CASREGSAYNSPLHF. Here the CDR3 DNA reads TGTGCCAGCAGAGAGGGAAGCGCCTATAATTCACCCCTCCACTTT.

The chain joins TRBV5-6 to TRBJ2-1; 10 bases align to TRBD1. CDR1 and CDR2 (germline): SGHDT, YYEEEE. The CDR3 consists of 15 residues. J lost 6 bases, V lost 4 bases, and 7 bases had no gene match. In DNA, the CDR3 is TGTGCCAGCAGCCAGACAGGGGGCGCCTTCAATGAGCAGTTCTTC. Its protein product is CASSQTGGAFNEQFF.

This chain uses TRBV7-9 with TRBJ1-1; 7 bases fit TRBD1. V shed 3 bases, J shed 11 bases, and the junction held 6 bases outside the gene matches. CDR1 SEHNR and CDR2 FQNEAQ come from the germline V gene (reference sequence). This CDR3 has 12 amino acids. The CDR3 DNA reads TGTGCCAGCAGCTTCCCGACAGGGCTGGCTTTCTTT. It encodes CASSFPTGLAFF.

This clone was found a few times. The chain employs TRBV19 and TRBJ1-2, with 7 bases fitting TRBD1. There are 18 residues in the CDR3. After removal of 0 bases from V and 4 bases from J, the junction contained 14 bases not matched to a gene. The germline V gene has CDR1 LNHDA and CDR2 SQIVND (reference sequence). The CDR3 DNA follows: TGTGCCAGTAGTATAGATCAGCTGGAGGGGGCGCGGATCTATGGCTACACCTTC. Translated: CASSIDQLEGARIYGYTF.

J is TRBJ2-7 and V is TRBV7-2; D perhaps matches TRBD2 (6 bases). The CDR3 is 15 amino acids. CDR1 and CDR2 from the germline V gene are SGHTA and FQGNSA. V shed 0 bases and J shed 1 base, with 10 bases lying between them. In DNA form, the CDR3 reads TGTGCCAGCAGCTTAGCATCTAGCGTGTCCTACGAGCAGTACTTC. Its translation is CASSLASSVSYEQYF.

This clone has a handful of counts. This sequence joins TRBV4-3 and TRBJ1-5; 7 positions agree with TRBD1. Germline values: CDR1 LGHNA, CDR2 YSLEER. The CDR3 extends over 14 amino acids. The V gene end was trimmed by 1 base and the J gene end by 10 bases; junction bases not matched to a gene: 7. The CDR3: CASSQVQGEIPQHF. DNA for the CDR3: TGCGCCAGCAGCCAAGTCCAGGGGGAGATACCCCAGCATTTT.

The rearrangement uses TRBV5-6 and TRBJ2-4; maybe TRBD1 (6 bases). The CDR3 contains 12 residues. CDR1 and CDR2 (germline): SGHDT, YYEEEE. Trimming removed 6 bases from V and 12 bases from J, with 16 bases in between. The CDR3 DNA reads as TGTGCCAGCACCGCCGACAGGATTCGTCAGTACTTC. Encoded protein: CASTADRIRQYF.

The rearrangement links TRBV28 to TRBJ1-4; 9 bases align to TRBD1. V shed 2 bases and J 10 bases; nucleotides not matched to a gene: 5. The CDR3 is made up of 14 amino acids. Germline CDR1 MDHEN, CDR2 SYDVKM. The CDR3 loop reads CASSLGDREGKLFF. The DNA of the CDR3 is TGTGCCAGCAGTTTAGGGGACAGGGAGGGAAAACTGTTTTTT.

The chain employs TRBV6-1 and TRBJ1-6; 8 nucleotides align to TRBD1. V shed 5 bases, J shed 5 bases, and the junction held 2 bases outside the gene matches. The CDR3 consists of 14 residues. Germline CDR1 is MNHNS and CDR2 is SASEGT. The CDR3 region is CASSLQGDNSPLHF. CDR3 nucleotides: TGTGCCAGCAGTTTACAGGGGGATAATTCACCCCTCCACTTT.

The V call is TRBV12-5, the J call TRBJ2-7, with 7 bases identical to TRBD1. CDR3 length equals 15 residues. Germline CDR1 LGHNT, CDR2 FRNRAP. V gave up 7 bases and J gave up 4 bases; unmatched junction bases: 13. The CDR3 spells CASAPRQGPGYEQYF. The CDR3 DNA reads TGTGCTAGTGCCCCCAGACAGGGCCCGGGTTACGAGCAGTACTTC. Full variable domain (missing parts from reference TRBV12-5 and TRBJ2-7): DARVTQTPRHKVTEMGQEVTMRCQPILGHNTVFWYRQTMMQGLELLAYFRNRAPLDDSGMPKDRFSAEMPDATLATLKIQPSEPRDSAVYFCASAPRQGPGYEQYFGPGTRLTVT.

This chain joins TRBV10-1 and TRBJ2-1; D call uncertain. Germline V gene data show CDR1 as WNHNN and CDR2 as SYGVQD (reference sequence). This CDR3 has 9 residues. CDR3 bases: TGCGACCTACTCAATGAGCAGTTCTTC. As protein: CDLLNEQFF.

Note on this clone: Mismatch with germline at one junction end may stem from a read error. The chain uses TRBV12-5 and TRBJ1-2; D is unresolved. Germline CDR1 is LGHNT and CDR2 is FRNRAP. This CDR3 contains 15 residues. CDR3 DNA sequence: TGTGCTAGTGGTGGTTCGCCGGCTAGTTTTCATGGCTACCCCTTC. Translating it yields CASGGSPASFHGYPF.